Included here is one TCR beta chain sequence, with context. This record comes from a study of OX40 agonist ivuxolimab in advanced cancers. Generated by immunoSEQ multiplex PCR, the TCRdb table keeps only in-frame clones and is missing some. The repertoire holds 75,000 to 80,000 clones, with about nine tenths as singletons. The germline gives CDR1 MDHEN, CDR2 SYDVKM. CDR3 size: 14 residues. With V trimmed by 11 bases and J by 3 bases, 9 bases remained unmatched. V is TRBV28 and J is TRBJ2-3, with TRBD1 matching 9 bases. The origin of this receptor is an adult with an advanced solid tumor such as melanoma, head and neck, liver or kidney cancer. Sequencing was performed on CD4+ or CD8+ T cells sorted from blood, taken in a trial of the OX40 agonist ivuxolimab. The CDR3 DNA reads TGTGCCTCTTGGACCGGGACAGGGACAGATACGCAGTATTTT. It codes for CASWTGTGTDTQYF.